Listed below are T cell receptor beta chains from one sample, sequenced in a study of shared clonotypes between healthy human individuals. The protocol was immunoSEQ multiplex PCR, while the TCRdb copy is restricted to in-frame clones and leaves out a portion. The table records hundreds of thousands of clones, around 76% of them present only once. What was sequenced was PBMCs. Receptors were obtained from a woman between 35 and 50 years old in good health. Some clones in this sample may be carry-over from other donors' samples. Both conserved end residues are part of each CDR3. The order of the fields is clone size, D gene, V gene, J gene, CDR3 DNA, CDR3 protein. D genes are given only for firm matches. A row's size may be missing; if present it is once, few, many or a size class.

abundance: NA; d_gene: TRBD2; v_gene: TRBV19; j_gene: TRBJ2-2; CDR3nt: TGTGCCAGTAATTCGGTGGCGGGAGGTTCCGGGGAGCTGTTTTTT; CDR3aa: CASNSVAGGSGELFF
abundance: NA; d_gene: TRBD2; v_gene: TRBV5-1; j_gene: TRBJ2-7; CDR3nt: TGCGCCAGCAGCTCGTCTAGCGGGAGGACCCTCGAGCAGTACTTC; CDR3aa: CASSSSSGRTLEQYF
abundance: NA; d_gene: NA; v_gene: TRBV6-1; j_gene: TRBJ2-1; CDR3nt: TGTGCCAGCAGCCCAAGACAGGGGAGGGATGAGCAGTTCTTC; CDR3aa: CASSPRQGRDEQFF
abundance: NA; d_gene: NA; v_gene: TRBV2; j_gene: TRBJ2-1; CDR3nt: TGTGCCAGCAGTGCCTCGAGTCTTGAGCAGTTCTTC; CDR3aa: CASSASSLEQFF
abundance: NA; d_gene: NA; v_gene: TRBV29-1; j_gene: TRBJ2-5; CDR3nt: TGCAGCGTTGGCGGCGGGGCGCAAGAGACCCAGTACTTC; CDR3aa: CSVGGGAQETQYF
abundance: NA; d_gene: NA; v_gene: TRBV11-2; j_gene: TRBJ1-4; CDR3nt: TGTGCCAGCAGCTACCTCCCCAACTCGGGGGAAAAACTGTTTTTT; CDR3aa: CASSYLPNSGEKLFF
abundance: NA; d_gene: NA; v_gene: TRBV9; j_gene: TRBJ2-2; CDR3nt: TGTGCCAGCAGCCCCGACACCGGGGAGCTGTTTTTT; CDR3aa: CASSPDTGELFF
abundance: NA; d_gene: NA; v_gene: TRBV11-2; j_gene: TRBJ2-1; CDR3nt: TGTGCCAGCAGCTTAGGGTCTGCCAACAATGAGCAGTTCTTC; CDR3aa: CASSLGSANNEQFF
abundance: NA; d_gene: NA; v_gene: TRBV5-1; j_gene: TRBJ1-4; CDR3nt: TGCGCCAGCAGCTTTGACGACAATGAAAAACTGTTTTTT; CDR3aa: CASSFDDNEKLFF
abundance: NA; d_gene: NA; v_gene: TRBV5-1; j_gene: TRBJ2-2; CDR3nt: TGCGCCAGCAGCTTGGCTGGGTCGACGAACACCGGGGAGCTGTTTTTT; CDR3aa: CASSLAGSTNTGELFF
abundance: NA; d_gene: NA; v_gene: TRBV28; j_gene: TRBJ1-4; CDR3nt: TGTGCCAGCAGTTTAGTTGCCCTTAATGAAAAACTGTTTTTT; CDR3aa: CASSLVALNEKLFF
abundance: NA; d_gene: TRBD1; v_gene: TRBV2; j_gene: TRBJ1-1; CDR3nt: TGTGCCAGCAGGGGGGACAGCACTGAAGCTTTCTTT; CDR3aa: CASRGDSTEAFF
abundance: NA; d_gene: NA; v_gene: TRBV6-6; j_gene: TRBJ1-3; CDR3nt: TGTGCCAGCAGTTCCCAGTTAAACGGTGCTGGAAACACCATATATTTT; CDR3aa: CASSSQLNGAGNTIYF
abundance: NA; d_gene: TRBD2; v_gene: TRBV11-2; j_gene: TRBJ2-7; CDR3nt: TGTGCCAGCAGCTGGACTAGCGGAAGCTACGAGCAGTACTTC; CDR3aa: CASSWTSGSYEQYF
abundance: NA; d_gene: TRBD1; v_gene: TRBV6-7; j_gene: TRBJ2-7; CDR3nt: TGTGCCAGCACCCGACAGGGCTACGAGCAGTACTTC; CDR3aa: CASTRQGYEQYF
abundance: NA; d_gene: NA; v_gene: TRBV28; j_gene: TRBJ2-7; CDR3nt: TGTGCCAGCGAGGGCTACCGAAACGAGCAGTACTTC; CDR3aa: CASEGYRNEQYF
abundance: NA; d_gene: NA; v_gene: TRBV11-2; j_gene: TRBJ2-7; CDR3nt: TGTGCCAGCAGCCAAAGGACGGGCAGGGATGGCGAGCAGTACTTC; CDR3aa: CASSQRTGRDGEQYF
abundance: NA; d_gene: NA; v_gene: TRBV9; j_gene: TRBJ2-1; CDR3nt: TGTGCCAGCAGCTTCGGGGTTGACAATGAGCAGTTCTTC; CDR3aa: CASSFGVDNEQFF
abundance: NA; d_gene: NA; v_gene: TRBV4-2; j_gene: TRBJ1-3; CDR3nt: TGTGCCAGCAGCCAAGAAGCAGTGAGCTCTGGAAACACCATATATTTT; CDR3aa: CASSQEAVSSGNTIYF
abundance: few; d_gene: TRBD2; v_gene: TRBV7-7; j_gene: TRBJ2-1; CDR3nt: TGTGCTAGCAGCTTAGCGGGAATAGCCAACTACAATGAGCAGTTCTTC; CDR3aa: CASSLAGIANYNEQFF
abundance: NA; d_gene: NA; v_gene: TRBV4-1; j_gene: TRBJ2-7; CDR3nt: TGCGCCAGCAGCCAAGATTCCGGGGGGACAAACGAGCAGTACTTC; CDR3aa: CASSQDSGGTNEQYF
abundance: NA; d_gene: TRBD2; v_gene: TRBV6-5; j_gene: TRBJ2-7; CDR3nt: TGTGCCAGCACCTCGACTAGCGGGAGGGCTTACGAGCAGTACTTC; CDR3aa: CASTSTSGRAYEQYF
abundance: few; d_gene: TRBD2; v_gene: TRBV4-3; j_gene: TRBJ2-3; CDR3nt: TGCGCCAGCAGCCAAGGACTAGCGGGAGGGCCTACAGATACGCAGTATTTT; CDR3aa: CASSQGLAGGPTDTQYF
abundance: NA; d_gene: NA; v_gene: TRBV29-1; j_gene: TRBJ2-1; CDR3nt: TGCAGCGCCGCCCGGGGAGAGTGGGACAATGAGCAGTTCTTC; CDR3aa: CSAARGEWDNEQFF
abundance: NA; d_gene: NA; v_gene: TRBV7-2; j_gene: TRBJ1-2; CDR3nt: TGTGCCAGCAGCTTAGCAGTAGGAGGCAACTATGGCTACACCTTC; CDR3aa: CASSLAVGGNYGYTF
abundance: NA; d_gene: NA; v_gene: TRBV21-1; j_gene: TRBJ2-7; CDR3nt: TGTGCCAGCAACGAGGGGGGGTCGGGCGAGCAGTACTTC; CDR3aa: CASNEGGSGEQYF
abundance: NA; d_gene: TRBD1; v_gene: TRBV29-1; j_gene: TRBJ1-1; CDR3nt: TGCAGCGTTCGCAAGACAGGGGGCGGGAGCACTGAAGCTTTCTTT; CDR3aa: CSVRKTGGGSTEAFF
abundance: NA; d_gene: NA; v_gene: TRBV27; j_gene: TRBJ2-7; CDR3nt: TGTGCCAGCAGTTTTAGCCTCCCGGGTGAGCAGTACTTC; CDR3aa: CASSFSLPGEQYF
abundance: NA; d_gene: NA; v_gene: TRBV6-1; j_gene: TRBJ1-1; CDR3nt: TGTGCTAGCAGGGCGAACACTGAAGCTTTCTTT; CDR3aa: CASRANTEAFF
abundance: once; d_gene: NA; v_gene: TRBV18; j_gene: TRBJ2-1; CDR3nt: TGTGCCAGCTCACCACACGACGGGGGCTGGAATGAGCAGTTCTTC; CDR3aa: CASSPHDGGWNEQFF
abundance: NA; d_gene: TRBD2; v_gene: TRBV19; j_gene: TRBJ2-5; CDR3nt: TGTGCCAGTACCCCTAGCGGGGCGGTCGGAGAGACCCAGTACTTC; CDR3aa: CASTPSGAVGETQYF
abundance: NA; d_gene: NA; v_gene: TRBV2; j_gene: TRBJ1-2; CDR3nt: TGTGCCAGCAGTTACTCCCCTTTTTCTAACTATGGCTACACCTTC; CDR3aa: CASSYSPFSNYGYTF
abundance: NA; d_gene: NA; v_gene: TRBV7-9; j_gene: TRBJ2-1; CDR3nt: TGTGCCAGCAGCTTACCCGGAGGGGGCCGGACAGACCCGGGTCTTGGGCAGTTCTTC; CDR3aa: CASSLPGGGRTDPGLGQFF
abundance: NA; d_gene: NA; v_gene: TRBV7-2; j_gene: TRBJ2-1; CDR3nt: TGTGCCAGCAGCTTAGGCTCCCACAATGAGCAGTTCTTC; CDR3aa: CASSLGSHNEQFF
abundance: NA; d_gene: TRBD2; v_gene: TRBV30; j_gene: TRBJ2-5; CDR3nt: TGTGCCTGGAGTCTTAGCGGGAGGAGGCAAGAGACCCAGTACTTC; CDR3aa: CAWSLSGRRQETQYF
abundance: NA; d_gene: NA; v_gene: TRBV25-1; j_gene: TRBJ2-7; CDR3nt: TGTGCTGGCAGTCGGACGGGGGGCACATACGAGCAGTACTTC; CDR3aa: CAGSRTGGTYEQYF
abundance: NA; d_gene: NA; v_gene: TRBV5-6; j_gene: TRBJ2-1; CDR3nt: TGTGCCAGCAGCTTGGGTGCCGAGCTCTACAATGAGCAGTTCTTC; CDR3aa: CASSLGAELYNEQFF
abundance: NA; d_gene: TRBD2; v_gene: TRBV5-8; j_gene: TRBJ2-3; CDR3nt: TGTGCCAGCAGCCCAGCGGGGGTGGTGACAGATACGCAGTATTTT; CDR3aa: CASSPAGVVTDTQYF
abundance: NA; d_gene: TRBD2; v_gene: TRBV5-4; j_gene: TRBJ2-1; CDR3nt: TGTGCCAGCAGCTTGGGAAGCGGGAGGGCTACCAATGAGCAGTTCTTC; CDR3aa: CASSLGSGRATNEQFF
abundance: NA; d_gene: NA; v_gene: TRBV30; j_gene: TRBJ1-3; CDR3nt: TGTGCCTGGAAGGCCTCTGGAAACACCATATATTTT; CDR3aa: CAWKASGNTIYF
abundance: NA; d_gene: NA; v_gene: TRBV5-8; j_gene: TRBJ1-4; CDR3nt: TGTGCCAGCAGCTTGGCTCTGGGCGGGGACGGTGAAAAACTGTTTTTT; CDR3aa: CASSLALGGDGEKLFF
abundance: NA; d_gene: TRBD2; v_gene: TRBV5-1; j_gene: TRBJ2-5; CDR3nt: TGCGCCAGCAGCTTGGCCAGCGGGGAAGAGACCCAGTACTTC; CDR3aa: CASSLASGEETQYF
abundance: NA; d_gene: TRBD1; v_gene: TRBV5-1; j_gene: TRBJ2-7; CDR3nt: TGCGCCAGCAGCTCAGCCGGGACAGCCTACGAGCAGTACTTC; CDR3aa: CASSSAGTAYEQYF